The T cell receptor (beta chain) under discussion was sequenced for a study of blood T cell repertoires in COVID-19. CDR1 is SGDLS and CDR2 is YYNGEE in the germline V gene. Trimming took 10 bases from V and 0 from J; bases not matched to a gene: 12. The CDR3 is 17 amino acids. In this sample, this clone turned up once. Some clones are missing from TCRdb's copy, which holds only in-frame ones; the method was immunoSEQ multiplex PCR. The sample has hundreds of thousands of clones; approximately 85% are singletons. The chain uses TRBV9 and TRBJ1-6, with TRBD1 matching over 8 bases. The sequenced sample was peripheral blood. This receptor was identified in a man between 50 and 59 years old with active or convalescent COVID-19. CDR3 DNA: TGTGCCGTACGCCCTGGACAGGGACGCTCCTATAATTCACCCCTCCACTTT. Residues: CAVRPGQGRSYNSPLHF.